This T cell receptor beta chain is drawn from a study of control samples from healthy donors and cancer patients (dated by TCRdb to 2019 to 2021). CDR1 LGHDT and CDR2 YNNKEL are derived from the germline V gene (reference sequence). CDR3 length: 16 amino acids, cysteine to phenylalanine. Here the CDR3 DNA is all that survives: 48 bases in frame from base 1. V and J lose 3 bases and 5 bases, and a span of 16 bases separates them. For this clone: Its antigen is still unknown. One base away there is no much larger clone; base qualities are not given.

The library was built by means of the immunoSEQ multiplex PCR assay. Here the immuneACCESS table is served through TCRdb, limited to in-frame sequences with V and J called. Missing clones are a known gap in these copies; in checked studies unresolved V genes cover under half, and the rest lacks a known reason. The sample contains 150,000 or so clones, around 90% of them found a single time. The top ten clonotypes cover approximately 0.7% of the sample. The chain is made from TRBV3-1 (or the pseudogene TRBV3-2) and TRBJ1-4; TRBD1 is a weak D gene call, 6 bases matching. Sequenced input: blood. The origin of this receptor is a woman aged 25 to 45 in good health. The nucleotide sequence is TGTGCCAGCAGCCAGTATCCTGGACAGCCGAATGAAAAACTGTTTTTT. This yields the protein CASSQYPGQPNEKLFF.